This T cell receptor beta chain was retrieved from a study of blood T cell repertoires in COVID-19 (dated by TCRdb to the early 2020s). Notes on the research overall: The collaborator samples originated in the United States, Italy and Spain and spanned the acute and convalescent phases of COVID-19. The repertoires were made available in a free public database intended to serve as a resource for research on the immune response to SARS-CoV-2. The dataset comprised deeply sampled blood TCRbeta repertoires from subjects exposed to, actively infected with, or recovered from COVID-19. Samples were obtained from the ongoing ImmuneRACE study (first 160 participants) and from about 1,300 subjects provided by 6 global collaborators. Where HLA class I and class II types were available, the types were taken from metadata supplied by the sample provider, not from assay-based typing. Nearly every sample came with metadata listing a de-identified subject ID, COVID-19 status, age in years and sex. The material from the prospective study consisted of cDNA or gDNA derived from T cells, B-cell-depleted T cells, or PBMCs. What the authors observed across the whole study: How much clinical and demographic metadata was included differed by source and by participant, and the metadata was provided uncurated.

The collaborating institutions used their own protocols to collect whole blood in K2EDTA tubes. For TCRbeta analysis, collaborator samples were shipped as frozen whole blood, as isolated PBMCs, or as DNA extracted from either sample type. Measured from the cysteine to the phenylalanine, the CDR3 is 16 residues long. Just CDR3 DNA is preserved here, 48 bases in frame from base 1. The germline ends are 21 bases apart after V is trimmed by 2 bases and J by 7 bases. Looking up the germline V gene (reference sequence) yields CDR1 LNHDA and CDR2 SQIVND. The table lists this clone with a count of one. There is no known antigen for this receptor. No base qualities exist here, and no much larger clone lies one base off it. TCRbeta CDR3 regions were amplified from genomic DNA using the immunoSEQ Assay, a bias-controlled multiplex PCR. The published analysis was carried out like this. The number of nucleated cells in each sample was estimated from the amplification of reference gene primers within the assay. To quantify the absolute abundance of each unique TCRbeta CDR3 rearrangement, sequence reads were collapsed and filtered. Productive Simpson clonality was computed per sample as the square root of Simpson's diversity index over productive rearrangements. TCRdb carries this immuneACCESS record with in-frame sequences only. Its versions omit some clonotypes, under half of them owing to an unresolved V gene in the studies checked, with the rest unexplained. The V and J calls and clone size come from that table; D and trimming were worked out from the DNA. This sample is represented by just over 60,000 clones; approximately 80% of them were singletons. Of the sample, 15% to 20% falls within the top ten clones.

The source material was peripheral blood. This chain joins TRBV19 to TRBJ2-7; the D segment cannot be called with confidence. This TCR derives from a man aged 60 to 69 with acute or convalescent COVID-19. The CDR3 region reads CASSILLSSGTREQYF. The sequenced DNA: TGTGCCAGTAGTATACTTCTAAGTTCGGGTACGCGAGAGCAGTACTTC. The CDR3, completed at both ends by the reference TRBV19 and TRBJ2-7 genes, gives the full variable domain DGGITQSPKYLFRKEGQNVTLSCEQNLNHDAMYWYRQDPGQGLRLIYYSQIVNDFQKGDIAEGYSVSREKKESFPLTVTSAQKNPTAFYLCASSILLSSGTREQYFGPGTRLTVT.